This TCR beta chain was profiled in a study of blood T cell repertoires in COVID-19. This clone was recorded a few times. Trimming took 4 bases from V and 4 from J; bases not matched to a gene: 8. Germline V gene data show CDR1 as SGHAT and CDR2 as FQNNGV. The CDR3 is 15 amino acids. In the original analysis: It was from reference gene primer amplification that nucleated cell counts were estimated. This table comes from immunoSEQ multiplex PCR, and its TCRdb copy is limited to in-frame clones, with some not included. V and J calls plus clone size are reproduced from that table; the DNA served to infer D and trimming. The profile covers over 200,000 clones, with roughly 90% appearing a single time and under 2% taken by the ten largest.

The clonotype was recovered from a man aged 35-49 years with active or convalescent COVID-19. The rearrangement joins TRBV11-2 to TRBJ1-2; TRBD1 matches 8 bases. Sequencing input: peripheral blood. The CDR3 loop is CASSWGTGHGYGYTF. In DNA, the CDR3 is TGTGCCAGCAGCTGGGGGACAGGACACGGCTATGGCTACACCTTC.